This T cell receptor (beta chain) was identified during a study of T cell responses to AZD1222 COVID-19 vaccine. Trimming took off 1 base at V and 7 bases at J, with 14 bases between the two ends. The CDR3 covers 14 residues. Germline CDR1 and CDR2: GTSNPN and SVGIG (reference sequence). Method: immunoSEQ multiplex PCR; TCRdb's copy keeps in-frame clones and lacks some. The sample includes under 150,000 clones, roughly 87% of them seen just once. This receptor was identified in an adult who received the AZD1222 COVID-19 vaccine. Here the sequenced sample was peripheral blood, taken 28 days after the second AZD1222 dose. The rearrangement uses TRBV30 and TRBJ1-5; tentative D call: TRBD1 (5 bases). CDR3 region: CAWSASKAGQPQHF. CDR3 coding DNA: TGTGCCTGGAGTGCGAGCAAGGCAGGGCAGCCCCAGCATTTT.